A single sample gave rise to the 18 T cell receptor beta chains below, sequenced in a study of T-cell memory formation after mild COVID-19. TCRdb reanalysed the 5' RACE reads using MiXCR and keeps one entry per CDR3 protein. The top ten clones hold approximately 12% of a sample with hundreds of thousands of distinct CDR3 sequences, 20% to 30% of them seen once. The material sequenced was PBMCs or a T cell subset sorted from them (not recorded which). The origin of the receptors is an adult woman who had mild COVID-19 (a few samples of this study predate the infection). Cell type and time point are not known.

CDR3: CASRERGGRTGELFF. The CDR3 DNA is TGTGCCAGCAGAGAGCGGGGGGGCCGTACCGGGGAGCTGTTTTTT. The chain uses TRBV2 and TRBJ2-2; TRBD2 matches at 10 bases. The trim removed 6 bases at V and 5 bases at J, leaving 6 bases unmatched. The germline V gene has CDR1 SNHLY and CDR2 FYNNEI. This CDR3 comprises 15 residues.

V usage is TRBV6-1 and J usage is TRBJ2-7; 12 nucleotides agree with TRBD2. Germline CDR1 is MNHNS and CDR2 is SASEGT. The V gene end was trimmed by 3 bases and the J gene end by 1 base; junction bases not matched to a gene: 7. The CDR3 spans 17 residues. CDR3 nucleotide sequence: TGTGCCAGCAGTGAGCTAGCGGGAGGGCCGAGTTCCTACGAGCAGTACTTC. This codes for CASSELAGGPSSYEQYF.

The rearrangement links TRBV6-4 to TRBJ2-2; D remains unclear. The germline V gene encodes CDR1 MRHNA and CDR2 SNTAGT. The CDR3 spans 15 residues. With 8 bases removed from V and 1 base from J, the gap between germline ends came to 14 bases. CDR3 protein: CASGFFAVNTGELFF. The CDR3 nucleotides read TGTGCCAGCGGCTTCTTCGCGGTGAACACCGGGGAGCTGTTTTTT.

The V gene is TRBV4-1, the J gene TRBJ2-7, with D possibly matching TRBD2 (6 bases). The CDR3 is 14 residues long. CDR1 MGHRA and CDR2 YSYEKL come from the germline V gene. Trimming pared 1 base from V and 3 bases from J, leaving 10 bases between. The CDR3 is CASSQALASYEQYF. Written as DNA, the CDR3 is TGCGCCAGCAGCCAAGCCCTAGCGAGCTACGAGCAGTACTTC.

This clonotype was seen only a few times. The chain carries TRBV5-1 and TRBJ2-7; possible D gene TRBD1, 6 bases. The germline V and J ends were trimmed by 0 bases and 2 bases, with 9 bases remaining between them. CDR3 length equals 14 residues. Per germline, CDR1 SGHRS and CDR2 YFSETQ. The CDR3 coding sequence is TGCGCCAGCAGCTTGGACAGGGATGCCTACGAGCAGTACTTC. The encoded protein is CASSLDRDAYEQYF.

This chain connects TRBV2 to TRBJ2-5, with a weak D call TRBD1 (5 bases). The V end was cut by 2 bases, the J end by 2 bases, with 9 bases between. Germline V gives CDR1 SNHLY, CDR2 FYNNEI. The CDR3 has 14 residues. The CDR3, as DNA: TGTGCCAGCAGTGAATGGACAACACAAGAGACCCAGTACTTC. It encodes CASSEWTTQETQYF.

This clonotype was observed a handful of times. The genes are TRBV5-1 and TRBJ2-5; TRBD1 is a possible D gene (5 bases). Germline CDR1 SGHRS, CDR2 YFSETQ. Trimming shortened V by 0 bases and J by 10 bases, and 7 bases separated the two germline ends. CDR3 size: 11 residues. The CDR3 sequence: CASSLEGDQYF. CDR3 coding DNA: TGCGCCAGCAGCTTGGAAGGGGACCAGTACTTC.

DNA of the CDR3: TGTGCCAGCAGTCCTGCCCCCTACCGGGAGAAAGGGCAGCAGTACTTC. Its translation is CASSPAPYREKGQQYF. This chain uses TRBV12-3 or TRBV12-4 with TRBJ2-7; a possible D gene is TRBD2 (6 bases). The V end was cut by 5 bases, the J end by 8 bases, with 25 bases between. CDR3 length: 16 amino acids.

This chain connects TRBV6-2 or TRBV6-3 to TRBJ2-2; D gene ambiguous. V was trimmed by 4 bases and J by 4 bases, leaving 16 bases between them. The CDR3 is 16 amino acids. In germline, CDR1 is MNHEY, CDR2 SVGEGT. The CDR3 sequence: CASSLPDRLSTGELFF. CDR3 nucleotide sequence: TGTGCCAGCAGTTTGCCAGACCGCCTCTCCACCGGGGAGCTGTTTTTT.

The J gene is TRBJ1-5, the V gene TRBV2; D remains unclear. This CDR3 is built from 14 residues. CDR1 is SNHLY and CDR2 is FYNNEI in the germline V gene. V gave up 4 bases and J gave up 2 bases, with 9 bases separating them. CDR3 nucleotide sequence: TGTGCCAGCAGTGGGGTCGGGGGCAATCAGCCCCAGCATTTT. Translating it yields CASSGVGGNQPQHF.

This clonotype was counted between two and nine times. The chain recombines TRBV2 with TRBJ2-3, with a weak D call TRBD2 (6 bases). V gave up 11 bases and J gave up 0 bases, with 24 bases separating them. This CDR3 spans 17 amino acids. The germline V gene has CDR1 SNHLY and CDR2 FYNNEI. The CDR3 sequence: CASHRTTGGTSTDTQYF. CDR3 DNA sequence: TGTGCCTCCCACAGGACCACTGGGGGGACTAGCACAGATACGCAGTATTTT.

V usage is TRBV7-2 and J usage is TRBJ2-3; 9 bases are shared with TRBD2. The CDR3 has 16 residues. Germline V gene data show CDR1 as SGHTA and CDR2 as FQGNSA. The V gene end was trimmed by 2 bases and the J gene end by 1 base; junction bases not matched to a gene: 4. The CDR3 DNA sequence: TGTGCCAGCAGCTTATGGAGCGGGGGGCGCACAGATACGCAGTATTTT. It codes for CASSLWSGGRTDTQYF.

The chain uses TRBV12-3 or TRBV12-4 and TRBJ2-5, with TRBD1 identical over 9 bases. CDR3 length: 15 amino acids. The trim removed 4 bases at V and 5 bases at J, leaving 8 bases unmatched. CDR3 residues: CASSYRGPASETQYF. Here the CDR3 DNA reads TGTGCCAGCAGTTACAGGGGGCCCGCTTCGGAGACCCAGTACTTC.

The table lists this clonotype with a few counts. This chain links TRBV7-6 with TRBJ1-1, with 7 positions matching TRBD1. V dropped 2 bases and J dropped 1; count of bases not matched to a gene: 4. Per germline, CDR1 SGHVS and CDR2 FNYEAQ. The CDR3 is made up of 15 amino acids. CDR3 loop: CASSLRQGENTEAFF. The CDR3 region has the DNA TGTGCCAGCAGCTTAAGACAGGGAGAGAACACTGAAGCTTTCTTT.

This sequence joins TRBV29-1 and TRBJ2-7, with D unclear. Germline V gives CDR1 SQVTM, CDR2 ANQGSEA. CDR3 length: 13 residues. V shed 6 bases and J shed 2 bases, with 14 bases lying between them. The CDR3 DNA reads TGCAGCGTGTACACCCGACTGACCTACGAGCAGTACTTC. This codes for CSVYTRLTYEQYF.

The V gene is TRBV5-1, the J gene TRBJ2-2, with 8 nucleotides matching TRBD1. Trimming removed 5 bases from V and 1 base from J; junction bases left unmatched: 4. Germline lookup yields CDR1 SGHRS and CDR2 YFSETQ. This CDR3 region has 15 residues. Here the CDR3 DNA reads TGCGCCAGCAGATCCGGGACAGGGAACACCGGGGAGCTGTTTTTT. Encoded protein: CASRSGTGNTGELFF.

This chain uses TRBV5-5 with TRBJ1-5; D unclear. V dropped 10 bases and J dropped 5 bases, with 19 bases sitting between them. The germline gives CDR1 SGHKS, CDR2 YYEKEE (reference sequence). The CDR3 has 14 amino acids. The CDR3 spells CARRWCRLHQPQHF. CDR3 nucleotides: TGTGCCCGGAGGTGGTGTCGGTTGCATCAGCCCCAGCATTTT.

This clonotype was picked up a small number of times. The chain couples TRBV4-1 to TRBJ1-2, with D possibly matching TRBD1 (5 bases). Trimming removed 7 bases from V and 4 bases from J, with 10 bases in between. Germline values: CDR1 MGHRA, CDR2 YSYEKL. The CDR3 sequence is 12 residues long. The CDR3 region is CASKEGTYGYTF. The CDR3 DNA reads TGCGCCAGCAAGGAAGGGACCTATGGCTACACCTTC.